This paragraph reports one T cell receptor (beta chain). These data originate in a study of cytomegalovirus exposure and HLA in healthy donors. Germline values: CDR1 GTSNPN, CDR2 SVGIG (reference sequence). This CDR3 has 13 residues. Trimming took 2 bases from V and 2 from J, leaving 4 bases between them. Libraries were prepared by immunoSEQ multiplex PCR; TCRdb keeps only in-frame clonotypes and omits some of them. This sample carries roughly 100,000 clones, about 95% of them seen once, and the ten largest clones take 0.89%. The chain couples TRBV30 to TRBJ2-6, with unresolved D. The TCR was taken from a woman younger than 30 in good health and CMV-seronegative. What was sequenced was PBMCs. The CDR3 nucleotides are TGTGCCTGGAGTCCAACTGGGGCCAACGTCCTGACTTTC. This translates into CAWSPTGANVLTF.